The 28 T cell receptor beta chains in this list originate from one sample, sequenced in a study of cytomegalovirus exposure and HLA in healthy donors. PCR used 60 Vbeta primers and 13 Jbeta primers. Generated by immunoSEQ multiplex PCR, the TCRdb table keeps only in-frame clones and is missing some. The sample records 150,000 to 200,000 clones, approximately 82% being singletons. The source material was PBMCs. The receptors here all came from a man aged 45-65 years in good health and CMV-seropositive.

The CDR3 DNA reads as TGTGCCAGCAGCCCGGACTTCACCTTACGGACAGATACGCAGTATTTT. Translated: CASSPDFTLRTDTQYF. The chain links TRBV5-4 to TRBJ2-3; possibly TRBD2 for D (5 bases). Trimming shortened V by 4 bases and J by 3 bases, and 18 bases separated the two germline ends. The germline gives CDR1 SGHNT, CDR2 YYREEE (reference sequence). The CDR3 spans 16 residues.

This sequence joins TRBV11-1 and TRBJ2-3, with D perhaps matching TRBD2 (5 bases). Trimming stripped 1 base from V and 4 bases from J, with 9 bases between. The CDR3 sequence is 14 residues long. Germline CDR1 and CDR2: SGHAT and FQDESV (reference sequence). The CDR3 sequence is CASSLGGSSDTQYF. The CDR3 DNA sequence: TGTGCCAGCAGCTTAGGAGGGAGTTCAGATACGCAGTATTTT.

The CDR3 coding sequence is TGTGCCAGCAGCTTAGAGACTAGCGAGAACACCGGGGAGCTGTTTTTT. This gives the protein CASSLETSENTGELFF. The genes are TRBV7-6 and TRBJ2-2; TRBD2 matches at 8 bases. Looked up from germline, CDR1 is SGHVS and CDR2 is FNYEAQ. The CDR3 consists of 16 residues. J lost 1 base, V lost 1 base, and 2 bases had no gene match.

This chain links TRBV7-8 with TRBJ2-3, with TRBD2 identical over 13 bases. Unmatched junction bases numbered 3, after V lost 3 bases and J lost 0 bases. Germline V lookup: CDR1 SGHVS, CDR2 FQNEAQ. This CDR3 region has 17 residues. The CDR3 nucleotides read TGTGCCAGCAGCTTCACTAGCGGGGGGGGAAGCACAGATACGCAGTATTTT. This encodes CASSFTSGGGSTDTQYF.

The V call is TRBV6-5, the J call TRBJ2-3, with a tentative D call TRBD2 (5 bases). The ends were cut back, 7 bases at V and 1 base at J, with 15 bases in the middle. This CDR3 is built from 15 residues. Germline CDR1 is MNHEY and CDR2 is SVGAGI. CDR3 sequence: CASIGHGSGTDTQYF. CDR3 bases: TGTGCCAGCATTGGCCATGGTAGCGGCACAGATACGCAGTATTTT.

This chain joins TRBV27 and TRBJ1-1, with TRBD1 as a possible D gene (6 bases). Trimming stripped 5 bases from V and 6 bases from J, with 16 bases between. Germline V gene data show CDR1 as MNHEY and CDR2 as SMNVEV (reference sequence). This CDR3 contains 14 residues. The CDR3 coding sequence is TGTGCCAGCAGTCCAGAACAGGGCATCCCTGAAGCTTTCTTT. This codes for CASSPEQGIPEAFF.

This rearrangement joins TRBV9 to TRBJ2-3; a possible D gene is TRBD1 (7 bases). V lost 4 bases to trimming and J lost 2 bases, with 14 bases between them. The CDR3 runs to 15 residues. Germline CDR1 reads SGDLS; CDR2 reads YYNGEE. The CDR3 protein is CASSFQGGPTDTQYF. CDR3 coding DNA: TGTGCCAGCAGCTTCCAGGGGGGACCCACAGATACGCAGTATTTT.

V is TRBV6-1 and J is TRBJ1-1, with D hard to call. Germline V gives CDR1 MNHNS, CDR2 SASEGT. Trimming took off 4 bases at V and 2 bases at J, with 14 bases between the two ends. The CDR3 totals 15 residues. CDR3 in amino acids: CASSGRLGSNTEAFF. The CDR3 DNA is TGTGCCAGCAGTGGTCGGTTAGGGAGCAACACTGAAGCTTTCTTT.

The rearrangement joins TRBV7-9 to TRBJ2-5; D is possibly TRBD1 (6 bases). Trimming took 0 bases from V and 2 from J, leaving 7 bases between them. Germline CDR1 SEHNR, CDR2 FQNEAQ (reference sequence). The CDR3 runs 14 residues. CDR3 sequence reads: CASSLAGGQETQYF. DNA of the CDR3: TGTGCCAGCAGCTTAGCAGGGGGACAAGAGACCCAGTACTTC.

The chain carries TRBV11-3 and TRBJ2-2, with D uncertain. From germline, CDR1 is SGHNT and CDR2 YENEEA. This CDR3 region has 15 residues. Trimming stripped 5 bases from V and 3 bases from J, with 13 bases between. In DNA form, the CDR3 reads TGTGCCAGCAGCGTAACGGGTCTTTACACCGGGGAGCTGTTTTTT. It encodes CASSVTGLYTGELFF.

The chain uses TRBV9 and TRBJ1-4, with 7 bases lining up with TRBD1. Germline CDR1 and CDR2: SGDLS and YYNGEE. J was trimmed by 3 bases and V by 3 bases; bases with no gene match: 2. This CDR3 is built from 14 residues. The CDR3 loop is CASSDGTANEKLFF. DNA for the CDR3: TGTGCCAGCAGCGACGGGACAGCTAATGAAAAACTGTTTTTT.

J is TRBJ2-5 and V is TRBV5-4; 7 bases fit TRBD1. The CDR3 extends over 14 amino acids. CDR1 is SGHNT, CDR2 YYREEE, per germline (reference sequence). The J segment lost 5 bases and the V segment lost 4 bases, leaving 8 bases of the junction unmatched. DNA of the CDR3: TGTGCCAGCAGCGAATACAGGGGCGAGGAGACCCAGTACTTC. Translation: CASSEYRGEETQYF.

This chain links TRBV6-5 with TRBJ2-4; D perhaps matches TRBD1 (6 bases). V was trimmed by 5 bases and J by 2 bases, leaving 13 bases between them. The CDR3 has 15 amino acids. Germline V gives CDR1 MNHEY, CDR2 SVGAGI. CDR3 bases: TGTGCCAGCAGTCGAGGGACACCCACCAAAAACATTCAGTACTTC. This sequence encodes CASSRGTPTKNIQYF.

The V gene is TRBV27, the J gene TRBJ1-2; 9 bases align to TRBD1. The trim removed 0 bases at V and 4 bases at J, leaving 3 bases unmatched. Per germline, CDR1 MNHEY and CDR2 SMNVEV (reference sequence). The CDR3 has 15 residues. CDR3 in amino acids: CASSLSGQGPYGYTF. CDR3 coding DNA: TGTGCCAGCAGTTTATCGGGACAGGGCCCCTATGGCTACACCTTC.

Written as DNA, the CDR3 is TGCGCCAGCACGGGAGGACAGGGTGACTACAATGAGCAGTTCTTC. Translated, it gives CASTGGQGDYNEQFF. V usage is TRBV5-1 and J usage is TRBJ2-1, with D possibly being TRBD1 (8 bases). This CDR3 spans 15 amino acids. The ends were cut back, 6 bases at V and 3 bases at J, with 16 bases in the middle. Germline CDR1 and CDR2: SGHRS and YFSETQ. Using reference TRBV5-1 and TRBJ2-1 for the parts outside the CDR3, the full variable domain is KAGVTQTPRYLIKTRGQQVTLSCSPISGHRSVSWYQQTPGQGLQFLFEYFSETQRNKGNFPGRFSGRQFSNSRSEMNVSTLELGDSALYLCASTGGQGDYNEQFFGPGTRLTVL.

The chain uses TRBV19 and TRBJ1-5; D call uncertain. Germline V CDR1 and CDR2: LNHDA, SQIVND (reference sequence). Trimming cost V 4 bases and J 3 bases, with 16 bases left between them. The CDR3 length is 16 residues. CDR3 sequence reads: CASSTPRPSPNQPQHF. As DNA, the CDR3 is TGTGCCAGTAGTACCCCGCGCCCCTCTCCCAATCAGCCCCAGCATTTT.

This rearrangement joins TRBV11-3 to TRBJ2-5, with TRBD2 as a possible D gene (6 bases). V was clipped by 5 bases and J by 4 bases, with 20 bases between them. CDR3 size: 16 residues. Per germline, CDR1 SGHNT and CDR2 YENEEA. The CDR3 coding sequence is TGTGCCAGCAGCCATTGGGCCGGGAGCTCAATAGAGACCCAGTACTTC. Its translation: CASSHWAGSSIETQYF.

The chain has TRBV5-8 and TRBJ1-2; no clear D gene. Trimming left V 3 bases short and J 6 bases short, with 18 bases between. The germline gives CDR1 SGHTS, CDR2 YDEGEE. CDR3 length equals 15 residues. The DNA of the CDR3 is TGTGCCAGCAGCTCACCCCCGGGGTTAGGAGATGGCTACACCTTC. It is translated as CASSSPPGLGDGYTF.

In this sample, this clone turned up a few times. V is TRBV7-9 and J is TRBJ2-7; 7 bases align to TRBD2. After removal of 1 base from V and 2 bases from J, the junction contained 8 bases not matched to a gene. The CDR3 contains 16 residues. Germline V gene lookup returns CDR1 SEHNR and CDR2 FQNEAQ (reference sequence). CDR3 DNA sequence: TGTGCCAGCAGCTTAGGGGGGGGGACCCAGACCTACGAGCAGTACTTC. Translation gives CASSLGGGTQTYEQYF. Variable domain in full (rest from reference TRBV7-9 and TRBJ2-7): DTGVSQNPRHKITKRGQNVTFRCDPISEHNRLYWYRQTLGQGPEFLTYFQNEAQLEKSRLLSDRFSAERPKGSFSTLEIQRTEQGDSAMYLCASSLGGGTQTYEQYFGPGTRLTVT.

This chain uses TRBV5-5 with TRBJ2-7, with TRBD2 matching 13 bases. Germline assignment: CDR1 SGHKS and CDR2 YYEKEE (reference sequence). CDR3 length: 15 amino acids. Trimming at V came to 4 bases and at J to 3 bases, leaving 4 bases not matched to a gene. The CDR3 protein is CASSVLAGGDYEQYV. CDR3 DNA: TGTGCCAGCAGCGTACTAGCGGGAGGGGACTACGAGCAGTACGTC.

The rearrangement links TRBV2 to TRBJ2-7; 8 bases match TRBD2. The trim removed 6 bases at V and 3 bases at J, leaving 13 bases unmatched. Per the germline V gene, CDR1 is SNHLY and CDR2 is FYNNEI. This CDR3 region has 16 residues. The CDR3 DNA follows: TGTGCCAGCAGCCCGGGACGAGCGGGAGCTTACTACGAGCAGTACGTC. Protein sequence: CASSPGRAGAYYEQYV.

This chain uses TRBV6-5 with TRBJ1-5, with 9 bases aligning to TRBD1. CDR1 and CDR2 (germline): MNHEY, SVGAGI. The CDR3 has 14 residues. The J segment lost 6 bases and the V segment lost 5 bases, leaving 5 bases of the junction unmatched. The CDR3 DNA reads as TGTGCCAGCAGTGCCTTACAGGGGGCTCAGCCCCAGCATTTT. Translating gives CASSALQGAQPQHF.

This rearrangement joins TRBV13 to TRBJ2-7, with TRBD1 identical over 9 bases. V gave up 4 bases and J gave up 6 bases; unmatched junction bases: 4. From germline, CDR1 is PRHDT and CDR2 FYEKMQ (reference sequence). This CDR3 comprises 13 residues. The CDR3 loop reads CASSSNRGLEQYF. As DNA, the CDR3 is TGTGCCAGCAGCTCAAACAGGGGGCTCGAGCAGTACTTC.

This rearrangement joins TRBV15 to TRBJ2-5; D is possibly TRBD2 (7 bases). The J call is doubtful: the DNA matches TRBJ2-7 better. Germline V lookup: CDR1 LNHNV, CDR2 YYDKDF (reference sequence). The CDR3 spans 15 residues. The CDR3 is CATSRGGGASYEQYF. The CDR3 DNA follows: TGTGCCACCAGCAGAGGAGGGGGGGCCTCCTACGAGCAGTACTTC.

The gene calls are TRBV29-1 and TRBJ1-1, with TRBD1 as a possible D gene (5 bases). Germline assignment: CDR1 SQVTM and CDR2 ANQGSEA. CDR3 length: 11 amino acids. With 0 bases removed from V and 7 bases from J, the gap between germline ends came to 6 bases. Here the CDR3 DNA reads TGCAGCGTTGAAGAGGGGGGTGAAGCTTTCTTT. This encodes CSVEEGGEAFF.

The CDR3 protein is CASSVVASGGPGYNEQFF. The DNA of the CDR3 is TGTGCCAGCAGCGTAGTGGCTAGCGGGGGGCCAGGGTACAATGAGCAGTTCTTC. V is TRBV9 and J is TRBJ2-1; 11 bases line up with TRBD2. Trimming cost V 0 bases and J 4 bases; bases outside gene matches: 9. Germline V gene lookup returns CDR1 SGDLS and CDR2 YYNGEE. This CDR3 is 18 amino acids long.

V gene TRBV29-1 combines with J gene TRBJ2-1; 7 nucleotides match TRBD1. CDR3 length equals 14 residues. J gave up 2 bases and V 7 bases, and 8 bases lay outside the gene matches. Germline-derived CDR1 and CDR2 are SQVTM and ANQGSEA. The CDR3 spells CSDLRQGAYNEQFF. CDR3 bases: TGCAGCGACCTCCGACAGGGAGCCTACAATGAGCAGTTCTTC.

This rearrangement joins TRBV5-1 to TRBJ1-6; a weak D match, TRBD1 (6 bases). CDR1 is SGHRS, CDR2 YFSETQ, per germline. The V end lost 4 bases, the J end lost 6 bases, and 14 bases lay between the germline ends. The CDR3 length is 15 residues. The CDR3 protein is CASSQGSTGNSPLHF. The CDR3 nucleotides are TGCGCCAGCAGCCAGGGGAGCACGGGTAATTCACCCCTCCACTTT. Variable domain in full (rest from reference TRBV5-1 and TRBJ1-6): KAGVTQTPRYLIKTRGQQVTLSCSPISGHRSVSWYQQTPGQGLQFLFEYFSETQRNKGNFPGRFSGRQFSNSRSEMNVSTLELGDSALYLCASSQGSTGNSPLHFGNGTRLTVT.